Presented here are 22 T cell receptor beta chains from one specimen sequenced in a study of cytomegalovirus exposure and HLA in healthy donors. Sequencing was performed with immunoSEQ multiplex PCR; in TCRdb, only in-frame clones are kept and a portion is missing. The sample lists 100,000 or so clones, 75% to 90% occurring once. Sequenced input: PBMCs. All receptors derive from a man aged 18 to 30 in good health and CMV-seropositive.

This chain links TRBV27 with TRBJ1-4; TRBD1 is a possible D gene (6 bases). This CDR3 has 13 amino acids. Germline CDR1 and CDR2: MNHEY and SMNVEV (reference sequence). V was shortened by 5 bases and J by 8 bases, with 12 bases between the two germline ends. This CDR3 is CASSPGTIEKLFF. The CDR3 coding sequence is TGTGCCAGCAGTCCGGGGACAATAGAAAAACTGTTTTTT.

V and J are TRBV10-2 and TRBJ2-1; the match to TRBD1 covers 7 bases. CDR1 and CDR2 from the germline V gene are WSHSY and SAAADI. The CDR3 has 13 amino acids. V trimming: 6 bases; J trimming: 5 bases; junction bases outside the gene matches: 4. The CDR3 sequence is CASSLTGDNEQFF. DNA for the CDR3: TGCGCCAGCAGCCTAACAGGGGACAATGAGCAGTTCTTC.

This CDR3 reads CAISSGTGLPDTQYF. The CDR3 DNA reads TGTGCCATCAGTTCCGGGACAGGCCTCCCAGATACGCAGTATTTT. The chain has TRBV10-3 and TRBJ2-3, with 8 bases that match TRBD1. CDR1 and CDR2 (germline): ENHRY, SYGVKD. The CDR3 totals 15 residues. The V segment lost 5 bases and the J segment 4 bases; nucleotides outside the gene matches: 8.

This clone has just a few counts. The CDR3 spells CASSTLQGAKSNYGYTF. The CDR3 bases are TGTGCCAGCTCAACCCTACAGGGGGCAAAATCTAACTATGGCTACACCTTC. The V call is TRBV18, the J call TRBJ1-2, with 9 bases fitting TRBD1. The CDR3 length is 17 residues. CDR1 and CDR2 (germline): KGHSH, LQKENI. J lost 0 bases, V lost 5 bases, and 10 bases had no gene match.

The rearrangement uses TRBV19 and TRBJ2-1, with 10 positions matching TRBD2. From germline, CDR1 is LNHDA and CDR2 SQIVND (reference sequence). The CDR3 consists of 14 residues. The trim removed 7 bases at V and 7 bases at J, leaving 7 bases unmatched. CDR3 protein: CASNVGLAINEQFF. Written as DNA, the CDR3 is TGTGCCAGTAATGTGGGACTAGCGATTAATGAGCAGTTCTTC.

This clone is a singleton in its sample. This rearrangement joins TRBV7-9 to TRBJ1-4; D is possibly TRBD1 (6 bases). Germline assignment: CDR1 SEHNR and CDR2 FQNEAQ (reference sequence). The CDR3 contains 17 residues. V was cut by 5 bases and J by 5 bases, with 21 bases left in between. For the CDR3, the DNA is TGTGCCAGCAGCCTCATGGGGGGGCGTCTCGCCAATGAAAAACTGTTTTTT. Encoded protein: CASSLMGGRLANEKLFF.

CDR3 DNA sequence: TGCGCCAGCAGCTTGGCACCAGACTGGGGAGGGGAGACCCAGTACTTC. This gives the protein CASSLAPDWGGETQYF. The gene calls are TRBV5-1 and TRBJ2-5, with 7 bases matching TRBD2. This CDR3 is 16 amino acids long. V was clipped by 0 bases and J by 5 bases; unmatched bases: 10. From germline, CDR1 is SGHRS and CDR2 YFSETQ.

The CDR3 sequence is CASSIWGQSNQPQHF. In DNA form, the CDR3 reads TGTGCCAGTAGTATTTGGGGACAGAGTAATCAGCCCCAGCATTTT. V is TRBV19 and J is TRBJ1-5, with 7 bases matching TRBD1. With V trimmed by 3 bases and J by 4 bases, 6 bases remained unmatched. From germline, CDR1 is LNHDA and CDR2 SQIVND (reference sequence). The CDR3 has 15 amino acids.

This chain's CDR3 is CAWSVRLAGNEQFF. The CDR3 nucleotides read TGTGCCTGGAGTGTCCGACTAGCAGGCAATGAGCAGTTCTTC. V is TRBV30 and J is TRBJ2-1; 7 nucleotides match TRBD2. The V gene end was trimmed by 0 bases and the J gene end by 6 bases; junction bases not matched to a gene: 5. This CDR3 spans 14 amino acids. Germline assignment: CDR1 GTSNPN and CDR2 SVGIG (reference sequence).

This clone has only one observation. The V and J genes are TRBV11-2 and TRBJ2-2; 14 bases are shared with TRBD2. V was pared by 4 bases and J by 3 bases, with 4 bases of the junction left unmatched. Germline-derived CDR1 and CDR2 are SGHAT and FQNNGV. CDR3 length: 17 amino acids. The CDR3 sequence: CASSWGLAGDDTGELFF. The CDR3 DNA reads TGTGCCAGCAGCTGGGGACTAGCGGGAGACGACACCGGGGAGCTGTTTTTT.

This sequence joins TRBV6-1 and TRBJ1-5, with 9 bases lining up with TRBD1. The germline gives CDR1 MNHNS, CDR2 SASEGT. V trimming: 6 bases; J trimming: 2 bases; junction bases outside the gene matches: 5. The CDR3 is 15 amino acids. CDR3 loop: CASSQDRGGNQPQHF. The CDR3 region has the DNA TGTGCCAGCAGCCAGGACAGGGGAGGCAATCAGCCCCAGCATTTT.

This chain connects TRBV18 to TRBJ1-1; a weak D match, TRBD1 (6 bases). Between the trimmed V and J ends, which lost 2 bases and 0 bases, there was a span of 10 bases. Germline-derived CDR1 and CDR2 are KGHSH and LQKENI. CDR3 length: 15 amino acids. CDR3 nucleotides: TGTGCCAGCTCACCAAAGGACAGACTGAACACTGAAGCTTTCTTT. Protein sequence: CASSPKDRLNTEAFF.

The CDR3 DNA is TGTGCCAGTAGTATACCCTCTATGGGGGGGCAGCCCCAGCATTTT. Its translation: CASSIPSMGGQPQHF. The chain is built from TRBV19 and TRBJ1-5, with a possible D match to TRBD1 (5 bases). CDR1 LNHDA and CDR2 SQIVND come from the germline V gene (reference sequence). The CDR3 extends over 15 amino acids. The V end lost 2 bases, the J end lost 7 bases, and 15 bases lay between the germline ends.

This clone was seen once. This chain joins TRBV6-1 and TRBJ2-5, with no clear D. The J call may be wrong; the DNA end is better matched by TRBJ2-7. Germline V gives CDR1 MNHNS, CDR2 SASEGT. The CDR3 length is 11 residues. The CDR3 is CASNVYYEQYF. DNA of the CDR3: TGTGCCAGCAATGTCTACTACGAGCAGTACTTC.

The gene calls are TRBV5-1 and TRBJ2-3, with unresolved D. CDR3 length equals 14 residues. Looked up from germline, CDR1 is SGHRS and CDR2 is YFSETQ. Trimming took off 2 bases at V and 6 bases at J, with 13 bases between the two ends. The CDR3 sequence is CASSFRQAEDTQYF. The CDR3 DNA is TGCGCCAGCAGCTTTCGTCAGGCCGAGGATACGCAGTATTTT. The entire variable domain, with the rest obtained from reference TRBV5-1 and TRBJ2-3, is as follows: KAGVTQTPRYLIKTRGQQVTLSCSPISGHRSVSWYQQTPGQGLQFLFEYFSETQRNKGNFPGRFSGRQFSNSRSEMNVSTLELGDSALYLCASSFRQAEDTQYFGPGTRLTVL.

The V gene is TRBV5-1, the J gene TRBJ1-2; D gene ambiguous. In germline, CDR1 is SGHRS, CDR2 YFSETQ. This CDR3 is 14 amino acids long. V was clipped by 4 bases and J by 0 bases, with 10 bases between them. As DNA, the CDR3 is TGCGCCAGCAGCGAATTACAAGCTAACTATGGCTACACCTTC. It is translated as CASSELQANYGYTF.

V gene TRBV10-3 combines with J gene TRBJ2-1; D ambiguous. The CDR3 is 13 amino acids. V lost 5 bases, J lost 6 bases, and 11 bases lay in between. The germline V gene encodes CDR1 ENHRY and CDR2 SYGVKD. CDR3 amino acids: CAISPLVSNEQFF. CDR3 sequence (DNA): TGTGCCATCAGTCCTCTAGTTTCCAATGAGCAGTTCTTC.

As DNA, the CDR3 is TGCGCCAGCAGCTGGGGGACAGCGAATTCTGAAGCTTTCTTT. It encodes CASSWGTANSEAFF. The chain carries TRBV5-1 and TRBJ1-1; TRBD1 matches at 7 bases. This CDR3 has 14 residues. Germline V gene data show CDR1 as SGHRS and CDR2 as YFSETQ. J was trimmed by 6 bases and V by 3 bases; bases with no gene match: 8. Together with reference TRBV5-1 and TRBJ1-1, the CDR3 gives the full variable domain: KAGVTQTPRYLIKTRGQQVTLSCSPISGHRSVSWYQQTPGQGLQFLFEYFSETQRNKGNFPGRFSGRQFSNSRSEMNVSTLELGDSALYLCASSWGTANSEAFFGQGTRLTVV.

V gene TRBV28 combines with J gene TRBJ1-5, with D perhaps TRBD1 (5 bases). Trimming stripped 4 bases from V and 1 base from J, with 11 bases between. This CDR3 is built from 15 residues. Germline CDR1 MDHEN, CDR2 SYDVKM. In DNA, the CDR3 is TGTGCCAGCAGTTCCTGGCGGGGGAGCAATCAGCCCCAGCATTTT. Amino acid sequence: CASSSWRGSNQPQHF.

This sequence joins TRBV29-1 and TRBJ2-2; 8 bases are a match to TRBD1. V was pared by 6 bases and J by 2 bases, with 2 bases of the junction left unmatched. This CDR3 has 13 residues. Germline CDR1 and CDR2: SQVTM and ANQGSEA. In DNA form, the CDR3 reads TGCAGCGTAGACAGGGGTAACACCGGGGAGCTGTTTTTT. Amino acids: CSVDRGNTGELFF.

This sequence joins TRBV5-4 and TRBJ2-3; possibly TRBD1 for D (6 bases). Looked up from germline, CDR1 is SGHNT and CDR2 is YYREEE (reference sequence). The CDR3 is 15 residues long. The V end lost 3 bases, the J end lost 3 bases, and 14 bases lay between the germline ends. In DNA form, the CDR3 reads TGTGCCAGCAGCTCCGACAGGTCCGGAACAGATACGCAGTATTTT. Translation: CASSSDRSGTDTQYF.

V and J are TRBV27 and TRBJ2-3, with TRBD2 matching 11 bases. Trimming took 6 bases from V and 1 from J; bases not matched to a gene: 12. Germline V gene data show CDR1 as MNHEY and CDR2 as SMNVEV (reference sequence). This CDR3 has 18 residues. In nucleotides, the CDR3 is TGTGCCAGCAGCTCCCGGCTAGCGGGAGGTGCGCGCACAGATACGCAGTATTTT. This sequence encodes CASSSRLAGGARTDTQYF.